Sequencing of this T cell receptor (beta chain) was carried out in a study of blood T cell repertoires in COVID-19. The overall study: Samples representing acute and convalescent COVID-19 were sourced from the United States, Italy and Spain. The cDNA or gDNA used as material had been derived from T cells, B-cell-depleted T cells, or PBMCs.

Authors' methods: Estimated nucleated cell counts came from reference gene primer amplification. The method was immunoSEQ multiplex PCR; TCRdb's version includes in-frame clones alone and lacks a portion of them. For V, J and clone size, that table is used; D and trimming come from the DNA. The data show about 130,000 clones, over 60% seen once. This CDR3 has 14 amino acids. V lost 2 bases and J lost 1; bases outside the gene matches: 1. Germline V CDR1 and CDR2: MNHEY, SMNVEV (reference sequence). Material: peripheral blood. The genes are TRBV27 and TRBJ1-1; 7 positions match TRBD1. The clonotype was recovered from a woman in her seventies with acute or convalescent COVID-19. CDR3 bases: TGTGCCAGCAGTTTAACAGGGGCGAACACTGAAGCTTTCTTT. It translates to CASSLTGANTEAFF.